This TCR beta chain was sequenced during a study of blood T cell repertoires in COVID-19. About the research overall: PBMCs, B-cell-depleted T cells, or T cells were the source of the cDNA or gDNA that made up the material.

The authors' processing: For nucleated cells, counts were estimated from reference gene primer amplification. Measured with immunoSEQ multiplex PCR; TCRdb has only the in-frame clones, and not every one. V and J calls and clone size are those listed in that table; D and trimming were worked out from the DNA. The sample includes 200,000 to 250,000 clones, roughly 79% of them seen just once. In Seattle, patients joined the study during active infection and were tracked longitudinally. This receptor was taken from a woman of 80 years or more with COVID-19, enrolled during active disease. Sequencing was carried out using peripheral blood.

The CDR3 here is CAWSSRESRYTF. The CDR3 nucleotides read TGTGCCTGGAGTTCTCGGGAAAGCCGCTACACCTTC. The gene calls are TRBV30 and TRBJ1-2; no clear D gene. CDR1 and CDR2 from the germline V gene are GTSNPN and SVGIG (reference sequence). The ends were cut back, 2 bases at V and 9 bases at J, with 13 bases in the middle. This CDR3 is 12 amino acids long.